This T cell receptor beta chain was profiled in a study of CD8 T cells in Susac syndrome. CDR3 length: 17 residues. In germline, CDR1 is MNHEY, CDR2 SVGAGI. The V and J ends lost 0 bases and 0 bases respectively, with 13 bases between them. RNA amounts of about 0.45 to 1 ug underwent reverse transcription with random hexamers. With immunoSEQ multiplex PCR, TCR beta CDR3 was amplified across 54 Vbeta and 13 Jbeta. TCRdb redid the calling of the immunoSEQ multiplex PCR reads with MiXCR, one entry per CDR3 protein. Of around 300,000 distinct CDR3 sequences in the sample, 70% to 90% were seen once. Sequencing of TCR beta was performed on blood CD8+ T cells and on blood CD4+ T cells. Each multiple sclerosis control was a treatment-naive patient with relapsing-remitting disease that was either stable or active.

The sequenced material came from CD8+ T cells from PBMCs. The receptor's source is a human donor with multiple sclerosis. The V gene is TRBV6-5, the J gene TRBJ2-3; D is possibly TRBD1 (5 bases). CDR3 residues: CASSYSWLGRSTDTQYF. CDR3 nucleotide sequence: TGTGCCAGCAGTTACTCTTGGCTGGGGCGGAGCACAGATACGCAGTATTTT.